Sequencing of this TCR beta chain was carried out in a study of CD8 T cells in Susac syndrome. The CDR3 spans 14 residues. Germline V CDR1 and CDR2: SGHTA, FQGNSA. V was clipped by 8 bases and J by 7 bases, with 17 bases between them. Reverse transcription of 0.5 to 1 ug RNA was performed with random hexamers. TCRdb passed the immunoSEQ multiplex PCR reads through MiXCR, listing each CDR3 protein once. The table lists 77,000 or so distinct CDR3 sequences, about 93% of them singletons. Sequences were obtained from CD4+ T cells from PBMCs. The chain links TRBV7-2 to TRBJ1-4, with D unclear. The source of this sequence is a human donor with Susac syndrome. CDR3 nucleotides: TGTGCCAGCTTCTTAGGTAGTCTCGGTGAAAAACTGTTTTTT. It codes for CASFLGSLGEKLFF.